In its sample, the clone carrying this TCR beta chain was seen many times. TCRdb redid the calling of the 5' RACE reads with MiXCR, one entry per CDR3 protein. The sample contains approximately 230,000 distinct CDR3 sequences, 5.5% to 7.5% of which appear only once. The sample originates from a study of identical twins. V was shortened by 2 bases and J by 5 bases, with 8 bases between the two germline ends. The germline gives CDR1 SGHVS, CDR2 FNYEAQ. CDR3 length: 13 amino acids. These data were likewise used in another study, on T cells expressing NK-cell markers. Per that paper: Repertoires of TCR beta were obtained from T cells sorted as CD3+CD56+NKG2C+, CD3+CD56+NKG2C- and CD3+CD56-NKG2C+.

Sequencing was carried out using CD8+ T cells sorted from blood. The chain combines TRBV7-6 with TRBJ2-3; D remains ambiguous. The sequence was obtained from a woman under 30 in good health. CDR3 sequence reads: CASSLTWGDTQYF. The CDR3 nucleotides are TGTGCCAGCAGCTTAACGTGGGGAGATACGCAGTATTTT. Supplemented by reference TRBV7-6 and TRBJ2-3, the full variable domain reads GAGVSQSPRYKVTKRGQDVALRCDPISGHVSLYWYRQALGQGPEFLTYFNYEAQQDKSGLPNDRFSAERPEGSISTLTIQRTEQRDSAMYRCASSLTWGDTQYFGPGTRLTVL.